The TCR beta chain described here comes from a study of blood T cells in healthy people across ages. Broader study findings: Higher diversity and more naive CD4+ cells were features of long-lived donors, compared to aged donors.

The authors ran a second PCR of about 7 to 11 cycles using a sample-barcoded 5' primer and a J-beta primer mix. TCRdb ran MiXCR on the 5' RACE reads and lists one entry per CDR3 protein. The sample shows hundreds of thousands of distinct CDR3 sequences, roughly 25% of them seen only once. About this clonotype itself: The target antigen is unknown.

The CDR3 runs to 14 residues. In germline, CDR1 is LNHDA, CDR2 SQIVND (reference sequence). Trimming took 5 bases from V and 6 from J, leaving 13 bases between them. The same data also contributed to another study, on T cells of mothers and their children.

Material: blood. The receptor's source is a boy between 5 and 17 years old in good health. J is TRBJ1-4 and V is TRBV19; D remains unclear. The CDR3 loop reads CASSGRVEHEKLFF. The CDR3 region has the DNA TGTGCCAGTAGTGGAAGGGTCGAGCATGAAAAACTGTTTTTT.